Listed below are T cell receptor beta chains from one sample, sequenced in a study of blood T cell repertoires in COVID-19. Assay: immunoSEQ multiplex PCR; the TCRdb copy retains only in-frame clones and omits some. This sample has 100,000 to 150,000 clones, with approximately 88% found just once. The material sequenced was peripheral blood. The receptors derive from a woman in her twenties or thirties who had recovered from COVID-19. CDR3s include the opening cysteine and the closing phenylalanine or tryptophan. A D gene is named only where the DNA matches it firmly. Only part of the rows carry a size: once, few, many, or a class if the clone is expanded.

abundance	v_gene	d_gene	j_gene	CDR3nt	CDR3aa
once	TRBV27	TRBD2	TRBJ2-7	TGTGCCCGCCCCGGTGGGGATAGCGGGAGAAGCAACGAGCAGTACTTC	CARPGGDSGRSNEQYF
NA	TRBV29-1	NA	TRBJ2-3	TGCAGCGTTCCCGCCCTATTGAGCACAGATACGCAGTATTTT	CSVPALLSTDTQYF
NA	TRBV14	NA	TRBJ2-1	TGTGCCAGCAGCCAAGAAGGGGTCAACGATGGTAATGAGCAGTTCTTC	CASSQEGVNDGNEQFF
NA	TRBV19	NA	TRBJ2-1	TGTGCCAGTAGCCTTGGCGGTAGCTCCTACAATGAGCAGTTCTTC	CASSLGGSSYNEQFF
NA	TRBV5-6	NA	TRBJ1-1	TGTGCCAGCAGCCCCACAACCCCGGGACACGGCACTGAAGCTTTCTTT	CASSPTTPGHGTEAFF
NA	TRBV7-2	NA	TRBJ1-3	TGTGCCAGCAGCTTAGACTTATGGGGCTCTGGTGGAAACACCATATATTTT	CASSLDLWGSGGNTIYF
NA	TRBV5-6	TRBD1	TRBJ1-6	TGTGCCAGCAGCCCGGACAGGGCTAATTCACCCCTCCACTTT	CASSPDRANSPLHF
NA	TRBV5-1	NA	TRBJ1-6	TGCGCCAGCAGCCAAGGACCGGAGGATAATTCACCCCTCCACTTT	CASSQGPEDNSPLHF
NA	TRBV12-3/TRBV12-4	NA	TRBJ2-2	TGTGCCAGCCTGACACCTAACACCGGGGAGCTGTTTTTT	CASLTPNTGELFF
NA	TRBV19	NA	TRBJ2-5	TGTGCCAGTAGTATGCGGGGACCCGGGACAGTACAAGAGACCCAGTACTTC	CASSMRGPGTVQETQYF
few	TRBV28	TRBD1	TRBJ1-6	TGTGCCAGCAGTTTATTTTCCGGGACAGGGGGTGGTTCACCCCTCCACTTT	CASSLFSGTGGGSPLHF
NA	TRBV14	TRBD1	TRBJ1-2	TGTGCCAGCAGCCTGTGGGACAGGGGGCGTCATGGCTACACCTTC	CASSLWDRGRHGYTF
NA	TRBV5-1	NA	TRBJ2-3	TGCGCCAGCAGCATACAGGTTTCTCTCTCCACAGATACGCAGTATTTT	CASSIQVSLSTDTQYF
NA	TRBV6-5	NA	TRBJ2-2	TGTGCCAGCAGGGGGGGACAGCTCACCGGGGAGCTGTTTTTT	CASRGGQLTGELFF
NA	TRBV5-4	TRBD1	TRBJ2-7	TGTGCCAGCAGCTTTGGACAGGGTGAGAGCTCCTACGAGCAGTACTTC	CASSFGQGESSYEQYF
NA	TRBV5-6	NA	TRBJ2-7	TGTGCCAGCAGCATCGGACTGAGGAGTTCCTACGAGCAGTACTTC	CASSIGLRSSYEQYF
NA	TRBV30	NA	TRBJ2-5	TGTGCCTGGAGTGTGGGGTTTGGACTGAGCGGAGAGACCCAGTACTTC	CAWSVGFGLSGETQYF
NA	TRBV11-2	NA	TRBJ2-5	TGTGCCAGCAGCTTAGACGGGGGGCGCCAAGAGACCCAGTACTTC	CASSLDGGRQETQYF
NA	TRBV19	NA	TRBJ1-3	TGTGCCAGTAGTATCGGGTCTTTCTCTGGAAACACCATATATTTT	CASSIGSFSGNTIYF
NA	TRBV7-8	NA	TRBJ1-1	TGTGCCAGCAGCTTACAGTACCCGAACACTGAAGCTTTCTTT	CASSLQYPNTEAFF
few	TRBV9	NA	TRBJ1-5	TGTGCCAGCAGCCCTGGGGAGGGTCCTCCCCAGCATTTT	CASSPGEGPPQHF
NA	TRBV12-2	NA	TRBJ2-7	TGTGCAAGTCGCTTAGACCAGGGCGACTCCTACGAGCAGTACTTC	CASRLDQGDSYEQYF
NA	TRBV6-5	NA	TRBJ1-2	TGTGCCAGCAGTTACGACAATTACTATGGCTACACCTTC	CASSYDNYYGYTF
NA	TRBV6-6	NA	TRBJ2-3	TGTGCCAGCAGCTTCGCGAGCGTGGAAGATACGCAGTATTTT	CASSFASVEDTQYF
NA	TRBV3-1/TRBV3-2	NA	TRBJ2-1	TGTGCCAGCAGCCAAGATCGAACAGGGAAGTTCAATGAGCAGTTCTTC	CASSQDRTGKFNEQFF
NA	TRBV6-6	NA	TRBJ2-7	TGTGCCAGCAGACCTGGGGGGACAGCCAGTTACGAGCAGTACTTC	CASRPGGTASYEQYF
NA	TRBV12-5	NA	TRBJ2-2	TGTGCTAGTGGTTTGGCCCGTACCGGGGAGTTTAACACCGGGGAGCTGTTTTTT	CASGLARTGEFNTGELFF
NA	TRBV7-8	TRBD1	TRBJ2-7	TGTGCCAGCAGTGTGCCGGGACAGGGCCGCGAGCAGTACTTC	CASSVPGQGREQYF
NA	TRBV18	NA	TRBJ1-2	TGTGCCAGCTCACCCCCGGGACTTACAGACGATGGCTACACCTTC	CASSPPGLTDDGYTF
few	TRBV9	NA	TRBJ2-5	TGTGCCAGCAGCGTAGATTCAGGCCAAGAGACCCAGTACTTC	CASSVDSGQETQYF
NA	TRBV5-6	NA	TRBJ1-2	TGTGCCAGCAGCTTGGTCTCAGGCGTTGGCTACACCTTC	CASSLVSGVGYTF
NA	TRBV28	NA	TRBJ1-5	TGTGCCAGCAGTCGAGAAGGGGTCTTAAATCAGCCCCAGCATTTT	CASSREGVLNQPQHF
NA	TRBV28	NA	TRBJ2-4	TGTGCCAGCAGTCCCCGGGGGATGAAAAACATTCAGTACTTC	CASSPRGMKNIQYF
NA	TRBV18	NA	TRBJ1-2	TGTGCCAGCTCACCTACTATTCGGGGGGACGGCTACACCTTC	CASSPTIRGDGYTF
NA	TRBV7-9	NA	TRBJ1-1	TGTGCCAGCAGCCCCGGGGGAAGGACTGAAGCTTTCTTT	CASSPGGRTEAFF
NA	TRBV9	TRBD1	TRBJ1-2	TGTGCCAGCAGCGTATTTTCCGGGACAGGGAGGCATGGCTACACCTTC	CASSVFSGTGRHGYTF
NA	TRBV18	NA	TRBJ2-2	TGTGCCAGCTCGCTTGGAGGAATTAACACCGGGGAGCTGTTTTTT	CASSLGGINTGELFF
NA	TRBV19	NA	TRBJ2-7	TGTGCCAGTAGCTTGTTCCCGACTTCTAGCTCCTACGAGCAGTACTTC	CASSLFPTSSSYEQYF
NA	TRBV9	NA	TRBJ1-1	TGTGCCAGCAGCCCCCTTAGGAGCACTGAAGCTTTCTTT	CASSPLRSTEAFF
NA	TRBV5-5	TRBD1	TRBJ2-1	TGTGCCAGCAGCTGGGGGACAGGGGGCGGCTCCTACAATGAGCAGTTCTTC	CASSWGTGGGSYNEQFF
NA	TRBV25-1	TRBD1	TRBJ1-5	TGTGCCAGCAGTGGGACAGGGGAACTGGGTCAGCCCCAGCATTTT	CASSGTGELGQPQHF
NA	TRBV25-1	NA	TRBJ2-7	TGTGCCAGCAGTGACGGTCTGGAGCAGTACTTC	CASSDGLEQYF
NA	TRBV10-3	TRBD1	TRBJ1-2	TGTGCCATCAGTGGGGACAGGGAACGCGGCTACACCTTC	CAISGDRERGYTF
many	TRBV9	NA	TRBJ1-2	TGTGCCAGCAGCGTAGGACAGGCCTCTGGCTACACCTTC	CASSVGQASGYTF
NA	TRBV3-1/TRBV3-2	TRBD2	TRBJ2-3	TGTGCCAGCAGAGGAACCAGGACTAGCGGGGGGCCTTCCCAGGATACGCAGTATTTT	CASRGTRTSGGPSQDTQYF
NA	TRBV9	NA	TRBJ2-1	TGCGCCAGCAGCGTAGGGGGGGGCTCCTACAATGAGCAGTTCTTC	CASSVGGGSYNEQFF
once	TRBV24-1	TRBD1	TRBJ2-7	TGTGCCACGGGGGGGGGACAGGGCCCCTACGAGCAGTACTTC	CATGGGQGPYEQYF
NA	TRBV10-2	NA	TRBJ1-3	TGCGCCAGCAGTCCCCAAGGGGTTCGCAGCAACACCATATATTTT	CASSPQGVRSNTIYF
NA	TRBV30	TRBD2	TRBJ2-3	TGTGCCTGGAGCCTAGCGGGGGGCACAGATACACAGTATTTT	CAWSLAGGTDTQYF
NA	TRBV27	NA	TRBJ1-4	TGTGCCAGCAGTTTAGGAGGTGAAAAACTGTTTTTT	CASSLGGEKLFF